This entry describes one TCR beta chain. Its binding antigen is unknown. Per-nucleotide qualities are absent, and no much larger clonotype sits a single base away. This sample is drawn from a study of early T cells in non-severe SARS-CoV-2 infection (dated by TCRdb to about 2021). Notes on the research overall: Bulk RNA from unsorted whole blood was used for TCR sequencing, so alpha and beta chains could not be paired. Summary of the overall study and its limitations: VDJdb matching was skewed toward anti-spike CD8 responses and likely underestimated virus-specific expansions, missing private and CD4 specificities.

A case-control design nested within a healthcare worker cohort in London, UK, was used, with weekly nasopharyngeal swab PCR tests and blood sampling performed. Healthcare workers were enrolled in the week of the UK lockdown, from 23 to 31 March 2020, and were followed every week for up to roughly 15 weeks. The CDR3, cysteine through phenylalanine, is 19 amino acids long. Kept here is only the CDR3 DNA, which spans 57 bases and is read in frame from base 1. Here V drops 1 base and J drops 8 bases, and the junction holds 14 bases not matched to any gene. CDR1 and CDR2 (LGHNA, YNFKEQ) derive from the germline V gene. Receptor libraries were prepared by 5' RACE. Reads for this sample came from a NextSeq 500. In the TCR library protocol, unique molecular identifiers were attached to individual cDNA molecules to correct for PCR bias and sequencing error. Sequencing covered both TCR alpha and beta chains, and within each sample the abundances of alpha and beta sequences were tightly co-correlated. In the paper's pipeline: Decombinator V4 was used to annotate TCR sequences for V gene, J gene and CDR3. Expanded TCRs were defined as changing significantly between any two time points under a Poisson model with p below 0.0001. TCR abundances were normalised to the total number of TCRs sequenced per sample and expressed as counts per million. TRAV1-2 paired with TRAJ12, TRAJ20 or TRAJ33 defined MAIT TCRs, while TRAV10 paired with TRAJ18 defined iNKT TCRs. VDJdb, accessed 1 November 2021, was searched for CMV, EBV and SARS-CoV-2 annotated TCRs, with TCRs annotated for multiple antigens excluded. TCRdb reworked the public reads: Q25 trimming with fastp, MiXCR clone assembly, productive beta chains retained. Each entry merges the rows of one CDR3 protein and shows their most common DNA and genes. For this entry, the V and J calls and clone size follow TCRdb and not the study's own pipeline. The table for this sample lists tens of thousands of distinct CDR3 sequences; roughly 13% of them were counted only once. 4.5% to 6.5% of the sample belongs to the ten largest clones.

Recombination connected TRBV4-2 to TRBJ1-4; TRBD1 matches 12 bases in the middle. The source is an adult who was a healthcare worker with PCR-confirmed SARS-CoV-2 infection or an uninfected control (not recorded which). What was sequenced was whole blood. The CDR3 is CASSQGAGDRGLTGEKLFF. The DNA is TGTGCCAGCAGCCAAGGAGCGGGGGACAGGGGGCTAACAGGAGAAAAACTGTTTTTT.